Following are 27 T cell receptor beta chains from one sample sequenced in a study of blood T cell repertoires in COVID-19. Profiled with immunoSEQ multiplex PCR; TCRdb holds only in-frame clones, not every one. This table has about 290,000 clones, roughly nine tenths appearing once. Material: peripheral blood. The receptors were sampled from a woman aged 40 to 50 who had recovered from COVID-19.

The chain employs TRBV6-5 and TRBJ2-5, with 7 bases aligning to TRBD2. Germline V gene lookup returns CDR1 MNHEY and CDR2 SVGAGI. Losses at the gene ends were 2 bases for V and 0 bases for J; bases not matched to a gene: 0. CDR3 length: 14 amino acids. Here the CDR3 reads CASSYAGDQETQYF. In nucleotides, the CDR3 is TGTGCCAGCAGTTACGCGGGGGACCAAGAGACCCAGTACTTC.

The chain combines TRBV20-1 with TRBJ2-7; D remains unclear. The CDR3 extends over 12 amino acids. V shed 3 bases and J shed 2 bases, with 8 bases lying between them. The V gene's germline CDR1 is DFQATT and CDR2 SNEGSKA (reference sequence). The CDR3 reads CSASDQTYEQYF. The CDR3 coding sequence is TGCAGTGCTAGTGACCAGACCTACGAGCAGTACTTC.

J is TRBJ2-1 and V is TRBV4-1; TRBD2 aligns across 8 bases. J lost 0 bases, V lost 1 base, and 5 bases had no gene match. Per the germline V gene, CDR1 is MGHRA and CDR2 is YSYEKL. The CDR3 is 17 residues long. The CDR3 sequence: CASSQGLARSSYNEQFF. DNA for the CDR3: TGCGCCAGCAGCCAAGGACTAGCGAGAAGCTCCTACAATGAGCAGTTCTTC.

The J gene is TRBJ2-7, the V gene TRBV18; 7 nucleotides agree with TRBD2. Germline trimming cut 6 bases from V and 0 bases from J; bases unmatched to any gene: 5. This CDR3 spans 14 amino acids. From germline, CDR1 is KGHSH and CDR2 LQKENI. Written as DNA, the CDR3 is TGTGCCAGCTCCCTAGCGGAGAGCTCCTACGAGCAGTACTTC. The encoded protein is CASSLAESSYEQYF.

This chain uses TRBV5-1 with TRBJ1-1, with TRBD1 identical over 9 bases. The CDR3 runs to 14 residues. The germline gives CDR1 SGHRS, CDR2 YFSETQ. After removal of 5 bases from V and 4 bases from J, the junction contained 6 bases not matched to a gene. The CDR3 DNA sequence: TGCGCCAGCAGGGATCTGACAGGGGGCACTGAAGCTTTCTTT. Encoded protein: CASRDLTGGTEAFF.

In nucleotides, the CDR3 is TGTGCCAGCAGCCATAGAATAGCGGGAGGCCCCACAGATACGCAGTATTTT. It yields the protein CASSHRIAGGPTDTQYF. The chain is built from TRBV5-4 and TRBJ2-3; 10 bases line up with TRBD2. V shed 4 bases and J 2 bases; nucleotides not matched to a gene: 10. This CDR3 comprises 17 residues. In germline, CDR1 is SGHNT, CDR2 YYREEE (reference sequence).

CDR3 in DNA: TGCGCCAGCAGCTTGGAGTCCGGGACTAGCGGGAGGGAGCAGTTCTTC. As protein: CASSLESGTSGREQFF. This chain uses TRBV5-1 with TRBJ2-1; 15 bases are shared with TRBD2. Germline CDR1 reads SGHRS; CDR2 reads YFSETQ. Trimming took 0 bases from V and 10 from J; bases not matched to a gene: 5. CDR3 length equals 16 residues.

The chain has TRBV25-1 and TRBJ2-7, with 10 bases aligning to TRBD2. CDR3 length: 15 amino acids. Trimming cost V 6 bases and J 6 bases; bases outside gene matches: 11. CDR1 is MGHDK, CDR2 SYGVNS, per germline. The CDR3 region is CASRPSGRAIPEQYF. In nucleotides, the CDR3 is TGTGCCAGCAGGCCCAGCGGGAGGGCCATCCCCGAGCAGTACTTC.

The chain has TRBV7-2 and TRBJ2-2, with a tentative D call TRBD2 (6 bases). CDR1 is SGHTA and CDR2 is FQGNSA in the germline V gene. Trimming took off 8 bases at V and 2 bases at J, with 12 bases between the two ends. This CDR3 spans 14 amino acids. The CDR3 sequence is CASAGTYNTGELFF. The DNA of the CDR3 is TGTGCCAGCGCCGGGACTTATAACACCGGGGAGCTGTTTTTT.

This clone was seen just once. The rearrangement joins TRBV11-2 to TRBJ1-1; 7 nucleotides agree with TRBD1. This CDR3 contains 15 residues. Trimming took 5 bases from V and 1 from J; bases not matched to a gene: 7. CDR1 is SGHAT and CDR2 is FQNNGV in the germline V gene. CDR3 bases: TGTGCCAGCAGCCCCCTGACAGGGTCGAACACTGAAGCTTTCTTT. It translates to CASSPLTGSNTEAFF.

This clone was recorded a few times. The genes are TRBV6-5 and TRBJ1-5, with D unresolved. The CDR3 runs to 16 residues. CDR1 and CDR2 from the germline V gene are MNHEY and SVGAGI. V lost 0 bases and J lost 6, with 15 bases in between. Here the CDR3 reads CASSYSGPGFGQPQHF. The CDR3 DNA is TGTGCCAGCAGTTACTCGGGCCCAGGATTCGGTCAGCCCCAGCATTTT.

This chain joins TRBV7-8 and TRBJ2-7; D may be TRBD2 (6 bases). The germline V gene has CDR1 SGHVS and CDR2 FQNEAQ. The ends were cut back, 0 bases at V and 2 bases at J, with 8 bases in the middle. CDR3 length equals 14 residues. The CDR3 DNA follows: TGTGCCAGCAGCTTAGCGGGAGGCCCCTACGAGCAGTACTTC. This encodes CASSLAGGPYEQYF.

This chain connects TRBV2 to TRBJ2-5; 8 positions match TRBD2. The CDR3 is 13 residues long. V was clipped by 7 bases and J by 5 bases; unmatched bases: 6. Looked up from germline, CDR1 is SNHLY and CDR2 is FYNNEI. CDR3 coding DNA: TGTGCCAGCAAACCGGGACTAGTCGAGACCCAGTACTTC. It codes for CASKPGLVETQYF.

The V gene is TRBV7-2, the J gene TRBJ1-5; D unresolved. V lost 5 bases and J 3 bases, leaving 14 bases between the germline ends. This CDR3 is 15 amino acids long. CDR1 is SGHTA, CDR2 FQGNSA, per germline. The CDR3 region has the DNA TGTGCCAGCAGCGTCATTGGAGAGTTCAATCAGCCCCAGCATTTT. Amino acids: CASSVIGEFNQPQHF. The entire variable domain, with the rest obtained from reference TRBV7-2 and TRBJ1-5, is as follows: GAGVSQSPSNKVTEKGKDVELRCDPISGHTALYWYRQSLGQGLEFLIYFQGNSAPDKSGLPSDRFSAERTGGSVSTLTIQRTQQEDSAVYLCASSVIGEFNQPQHFGDGTRLSIL.

V gene TRBV9 combines with J gene TRBJ1-2, with 7 nucleotides matching TRBD1. Germline lookup yields CDR1 SGDLS and CDR2 YYNGEE. This CDR3 comprises 14 residues. The V gene end was trimmed by 0 bases and the J gene end by 8 bases; junction bases not matched to a gene: 7. CDR3 DNA: TGTGCCAGCAGCGTAGACACAGGGGTGCGGGGCTACACCTTC. It translates to CASSVDTGVRGYTF.

The chain combines TRBV6-4 with TRBJ1-3; D unclear. This CDR3 is built from 16 residues. Between the trimmed V and J ends, which lost 6 bases and 0 bases, there was a span of 15 bases. Germline V CDR1 and CDR2: MRHNA, SNTAGT. The CDR3 coding sequence is TGTGCCAGCAGGCCCTGGTCGGGGAACTCTGGAAACACCATATATTTT. This translates into CASRPWSGNSGNTIYF.

The chain uses TRBV19 and TRBJ2-1; TRBD2 matches 7 bases. The germline V gene encodes CDR1 LNHDA and CDR2 SQIVND (reference sequence). The junction had 13 bases not matched to a gene; V was cut back by 4 bases and J by 4 bases. The CDR3 runs 17 residues. This CDR3 reads CASSTGGRGRGYNEQFF. The CDR3 bases are TGTGCCAGTAGTACCGGTGGGCGCGGGAGAGGATACAATGAGCAGTTCTTC.

The chain recombines TRBV9 with TRBJ1-3, with a possible D match to TRBD1 (5 bases). This CDR3 comprises 14 residues. Between the trimmed V and J ends, which lost 5 bases and 3 bases, there was a span of 12 bases. Per the germline V gene, CDR1 is SGDLS and CDR2 is YYNGEE. The CDR3 loop is CASRAGSGGNTIYF. The CDR3, as DNA: TGTGCCAGCAGAGCAGGGTCGGGTGGAAACACCATATATTTT.

J is TRBJ2-6 and V is TRBV14; 9 bases fit TRBD1. With 7 bases clipped from V and 0 bases from J, the junction kept 13 bases outside the gene matches. CDR3 length: 19 amino acids. Germline V gene sequence: CDR1 SGHDN, CDR2 FVKESK. The CDR3 protein is CASMGVYRTGDSGANVLTF. The CDR3 coding sequence is TGTGCCAGCATGGGCGTGTATAGGACAGGGGACTCTGGGGCCAACGTCCTGACTTTC.

This chain connects TRBV19 to TRBJ2-5; 8 bases are a match to TRBD2. The V gene end was trimmed by 8 bases and the J gene end by 5 bases; junction bases not matched to a gene: 7. CDR1 LNHDA and CDR2 SQIVND come from the germline V gene (reference sequence). The CDR3 runs 13 residues. The CDR3 region is CASRVSGGETQYF. CDR3 bases: TGTGCCAGTCGCGTGTCGGGAGGGGAGACCCAGTACTTC.

The chain combines TRBV9 with TRBJ2-3, with 11 bases fitting TRBD2. The germline V gene has CDR1 SGDLS and CDR2 YYNGEE. The V segment lost 3 bases and the J segment 4 bases; nucleotides outside the gene matches: 10. The CDR3 consists of 17 residues. The CDR3: CASSAGTSGGGADTQYF. DNA for the CDR3: TGTGCCAGCAGCGCGGGGACTAGCGGTGGGGGAGCAGATACGCAGTATTTT.

This clone was found once. V is TRBV4-2 and J is TRBJ2-5, with D possibly TRBD2 on 5 matching bases. The CDR3 sequence is 14 residues long. Germline CDR1 reads LGHNA; CDR2 reads YNFKEQ. Trimming removed 1 base at V and 5 bases at J, with 11 bases between. The CDR3 spells CASSQGGSVETQYF. The CDR3, as DNA: TGTGCCAGCAGCCAAGGGGGTAGCGTTGAGACCCAGTACTTC.

The chain's CDR3 is CASSRTANTGELFF. The CDR3 region has the DNA TGTGCCAGCAGCCGGACAGCGAACACCGGGGAGCTGTTTTTT. The chain couples TRBV6-4 to TRBJ2-2; D possibly corresponds to TRBD1 (6 bases). CDR3 length: 14 amino acids. Between the trimmed V and J ends, which lost 6 bases and 0 bases, there was a span of 8 bases. In germline, CDR1 is MRHNA, CDR2 SNTAGT.

V is TRBV9 and J is TRBJ2-5, with 9 bases fitting TRBD1. J was trimmed by 5 bases and V by 0 bases; bases with no gene match: 5. This CDR3 is 15 amino acids long. Per the germline V gene, CDR1 is SGDLS and CDR2 is YYNGEE. The CDR3, as DNA: TGTGCCAGCAGCGTAGAGACAGGGGGAGGGGAGACCCAGTACTTC. Translating gives CASSVETGGGETQYF.

The chain links TRBV28 to TRBJ2-7; TRBD2 is a possible D gene (5 bases). This CDR3 has 12 amino acids. The germline gives CDR1 MDHEN, CDR2 SYDVKM. V was trimmed by 5 bases and J by 3 bases, leaving 8 bases between them. The CDR3 sequence is CASSPRDYEQYF. The DNA of the CDR3 is TGTGCCAGCAGTCCCCGGGACTACGAGCAGTACTTC.

The chain links TRBV2 to TRBJ2-2; 9 bases fit TRBD2. V trimming: 2 bases; J trimming: 4 bases; junction bases outside the gene matches: 5. CDR1 is SNHLY, CDR2 FYNNEI, per germline. The CDR3 covers 16 residues. The DNA of the CDR3 is TGTGCCAGCAGTGAATGGAGCGGGAGGTCCACCGGGGAGCTGTTTTTT. It encodes CASSEWSGRSTGELFF.

The V call is TRBV3-1 (or the pseudogene TRBV3-2), the J call TRBJ2-7, with D possibly TRBD2 on 6 matching bases. The V end was cut by 1 base, the J end by 0 bases, with 16 bases between. This CDR3 has 17 amino acids. Per the germline V gene, CDR1 is LGHDT and CDR2 is YNNKEL (reference sequence). CDR3: CASSQGIAAHLSYEQYF. The CDR3 DNA reads TGTGCCAGCAGCCAAGGAATAGCGGCTCACCTCTCCTACGAGCAGTACTTC.